This T cell receptor (beta chain) was documented in a study of blood T cell repertoires in COVID-19 (dated by TCRdb to the early 2020s). As for the study more broadly: Samples covering the acute and convalescent phases of COVID-19 were provided by collaborators in the United States, Italy and Spain. Subjects who had been exposed to COVID-19, were actively infected with it, or had recovered from it provided the deeply sampled blood TCRbeta repertoires that made up the dataset. The prospective study material was composed of cDNA or gDNA derived from T cells, B-cell-depleted T cells, or PBMCs. HLA class I and class II types, where available, came from metadata supplied by the sample provider rather than from assay-based typing. A freely available public database, intended as a resource for researchers studying the immune response to SARS-CoV-2, is where the repertoires were released. Samples were obtained from the ongoing ImmuneRACE study (first 160 participants) and from 950 to 1,500 subjects provided by 6 global collaborators. Nearly every sample came with metadata listing a de-identified subject ID, COVID-19 status, age in years and sex.

Collaborating institutions collected whole blood in K2EDTA tubes following their own protocols. Collaborator samples were shipped for TCRbeta analysis as frozen whole blood, isolated PBMCs, or DNA extracted from either sample type. Comment on this clone: Its recognized antigen is unknown. Base qualities were left out, and no much larger clone turns up one base away.

Based on the germline V gene, the CDR1 and CDR2 sequences are SGDLS and YYNGEE. The CDR3 measures 15 amino acids from cysteine to phenylalanine. The kept DNA is CDR3 alone, 45 bases in frame from the first base. V trim: 3 bases; J trim: 7 bases; unmatched bases: 10. The immunoSEQ Assay, a bias-controlled multiplex PCR, was used to amplify TCRbeta CDR3 regions from genomic DNA. In the source study's methods: Nucleated cell counts per sample were estimated from amplification of reference gene primers within the assay. To quantify the absolute abundance of each unique TCRbeta CDR3 rearrangement, sequence reads were collapsed and filtered. For each sample, productive Simpson clonality was calculated as the square root of Simpson's diversity index across productive rearrangements. TCRdb carries this immuneACCESS record with in-frame sequences only. Its versions omit some clonotypes, under half of them owing to an unresolved V gene in the studies checked, with the rest unexplained. V and J calls and clone size are those listed in that table; D and trimming were worked out from the DNA. The sample table shows under 50,000 clones, and 80% to 90% are seen once. 1% to 1.5% of the sample is in the top ten clones.

The investigation overall reported the following: The quantity of clinical and demographic metadata differed by source and by participant and was supplied without curation.

Recombination joined TRBV9 with TRBJ1-5; 7 bases in between match TRBD1. The clonotype originates from a woman aged 35 to 49 with acute or convalescent COVID-19. What was sequenced was peripheral blood. The DNA sequence reads TGTGCCAGCAGCGGCCCGGGACAGAGGAACCAGCCCCAGCATTTT. Translated, it reads CASSGPGQRNQPQHF.